Following are 16 T cell receptor beta chains from one sample sequenced in a study of cytomegalovirus exposure and HLA in healthy donors. 13 Jbeta primers and 60 Vbeta primers were used for the PCR. Profiling relied on immunoSEQ multiplex PCR, and the TCRdb table lists in-frame clones only, not all of them. Of 82,000 or so clones in the sample, roughly a tenth were seen once. Sequenced input: PBMCs. The receptors shown here come from a man in his sixties in good health and CMV-seropositive.

This clone has just a few counts. This sequence joins TRBV2 and TRBJ1-5, with D possibly TRBD1 on 5 matching bases. CDR1 and CDR2 from the germline V gene are SNHLY and FYNNEI. This CDR3 has 12 amino acids. Deletions cut 6 bases from V and 4 bases from J, with 7 bases between. This CDR3 is CASRSGNQPQHF. DNA of the CDR3: TGTGCCAGCAGGTCAGGGAATCAGCCCCAGCATTTT.

This clone was observed a handful of times. The chain employs TRBV6-1 and TRBJ1-3; tentative D call: TRBD1 (5 bases). Germline V CDR1 and CDR2: MNHNS, SASEGT. The length of the CDR3 is 14 residues. V was trimmed by 4 bases and J by 4 bases, leaving 11 bases between them. Here the CDR3 reads CASSVQVGGNTIYF. The CDR3 DNA reads as TGTGCCAGCAGTGTACAGGTTGGCGGAAACACCATATATTTT.

There are a few counts of this clone. The chain joins TRBV7-9 to TRBJ1-5; TRBD1 aligns across 8 bases. This CDR3 contains 16 residues. The junction had 9 bases not matched to a gene; V was cut back by 5 bases and J by 3 bases. Germline V gives CDR1 SEHNR, CDR2 FQNEAQ (reference sequence). For the CDR3, the DNA is TGTGCCAGCAGCCCCGGCACAGGGGGGGTCAATCAGCCCCAGCATTTT. Protein sequence: CASSPGTGGVNQPQHF.

The CDR3 nucleotides are TGTGCCATCAGTGAAGCAGGTTCGGCTGGCTACACCTTC. Its protein is CAISEAGSAGYTF. This rearrangement joins TRBV10-3 to TRBJ1-2; D gene uncertain. The CDR3 runs to 13 residues. Per germline, CDR1 ENHRY and CDR2 SYGVKD. V was shortened by 3 bases and J by 7 bases, with 12 bases between the two germline ends.

This clone was found a few times. The J gene is TRBJ2-5, the V gene TRBV5-1, with 8 bases identical to TRBD2. The V and J ends lost 0 bases and 5 bases, in that order; junction bases with no gene match: 6. Germline values: CDR1 SGHRS, CDR2 YFSETQ. The CDR3 loop spans 15 amino acids. CDR3 in amino acids: CASSLAGGPGETQYF. CDR3 nucleotides: TGCGCCAGCAGCTTGGCGGGGGGGCCCGGGGAGACCCAGTACTTC.

The chain has TRBV19 and TRBJ2-5; D unclear. Deletions cut 3 bases from V and 1 base from J, with 9 bases between. The CDR3 totals 14 residues. Looked up from germline, CDR1 is LNHDA and CDR2 is SQIVND (reference sequence). The CDR3 sequence: CASSIASSQETQYF. CDR3 sequence (DNA): TGTGCCAGTAGTATCGCAAGTAGCCAAGAGACCCAGTACTTC.

This clone was found a few times. The chain is built from TRBV6-1 and TRBJ2-7; D is unclear. Germline V gives CDR1 MNHNS, CDR2 SASEGT. The V and J ends lost 4 bases and 7 bases respectively, with 14 bases between them. The CDR3 totals 13 residues. CDR3 DNA sequence: TGTGCCAGCAGTGTAGTCCAATCCGGGGAGCAGTACTTC. It translates to CASSVVQSGEQYF.

This chain connects TRBV30 to TRBJ2-5; 7 nucleotides agree with TRBD2. After removal of 5 bases from V and 6 bases from J, the junction contained 9 bases not matched to a gene. Germline V gives CDR1 GTSNPN, CDR2 SVGIG (reference sequence). This CDR3 region has 13 residues. The CDR3 DNA is TGTGCCTGGGCGCGGGGGAGCAAAAAGACCCAGTACTTC. Protein product: CAWARGSKKTQYF.

Only a few counts were recorded for this clone. The chain joins TRBV2 to TRBJ2-3; 8 nucleotides line up with TRBD2. Germline-derived CDR1 and CDR2 are SNHLY and FYNNEI. Unmatched junction bases numbered 10, after V lost 3 bases and J lost 2 bases. This CDR3 has 17 residues. The CDR3 region has the DNA TGTGCCAGCAGTGACTCTTACCTAGCGGGCCTCACAGATACGCAGTATTTT. Its translation: CASSDSYLAGLTDTQYF.

V gene TRBV7-9 combines with J gene TRBJ1-5; possibly TRBD1 for D (6 bases). The V end was cut by 3 bases, the J end by 6 bases, with 15 bases between. This CDR3 is built from 15 residues. Germline V gives CDR1 SEHNR, CDR2 FQNEAQ (reference sequence). Written as DNA, the CDR3 is TGTGCCAGCAGCTTTTGGGGGGGCGAGTCTCAGCCCCAGCATTTT. This gives the protein CASSFWGGESQPQHF.

This clone was seen repeatedly, ten times or more. The rearrangement uses TRBV28 and TRBJ2-5; D call uncertain. V shed 1 base and J shed 5 bases, with 5 bases lying between them. The CDR3 sequence is 12 residues long. Germline CDR1 is MDHEN and CDR2 is SYDVKM. The CDR3: CASSLLRETQYF. DNA of the CDR3: TGTGCCAGCAGTTTATTACGGGAGACCCAGTACTTC.

This clone was counted between two and nine times. The chain links TRBV15 to TRBJ1-5; no clear D. CDR3 size: 18 residues. Trimming pared 1 base from V and 0 bases from J, leaving 16 bases between. Germline assignment: CDR1 LNHNV and CDR2 YYDKDF (reference sequence). CDR3 DNA: TGTGCCACCAGCAGAGGTATTGATTACACCTCTAGCAATCAGCCCCAGCATTTT. The encoded protein is CATSRGIDYTSSNQPQHF.

This clone was seen a few times. This rearrangement joins TRBV11-3 to TRBJ1-1; no definite D call. V dropped 4 bases and J dropped 4 bases, with 7 bases sitting between them. CDR1 is SGHNT and CDR2 is YENEEA in the germline V gene. The CDR3 is made up of 12 amino acids. The CDR3 coding sequence is TGTGCCAGCAGCTCCACGGTCACTGAAGCTTTCTTT. This codes for CASSSTVTEAFF.

The V call is TRBV28, the J call TRBJ2-7; no clear D gene. V was pared by 1 base and J by 6 bases, with 7 bases between. The CDR3 extends over 12 amino acids. The germline V gene encodes CDR1 MDHEN and CDR2 SYDVKM. The CDR3 loop reads CASSLYTGEQYF. CDR3 coding DNA: TGTGCCAGCAGTTTATATACCGGCGAGCAGTACTTC.

This clone occurred a few times. The V call is TRBV30, the J call TRBJ1-1; D gene ambiguous. This CDR3 has 15 residues. Germline values: CDR1 GTSNPN, CDR2 SVGIG (reference sequence). Trimming stripped 0 bases from V and 0 bases from J, with 11 bases between. The chain's CDR3 is CAWSVRGYMNTEAFF. The DNA of the CDR3 is TGTGCCTGGAGTGTACGGGGTTACATGAACACTGAAGCTTTCTTT.

This clone was picked up a small number of times. V usage is TRBV6-6 and J usage is TRBJ1-6, with a weak D call TRBD1 (5 bases). The V and J ends lost 7 bases and 9 bases respectively, with 16 bases between them. CDR1 MNHNY and CDR2 SVGAGI come from the germline V gene (reference sequence). The CDR3 has 14 residues. The CDR3 region has the DNA TGTGCCAGCATCTATGGAGGGGAGGTTTCACCCCTCCACTTT. It specifies CASIYGGEVSPLHF.